Below, 18 T cell receptor beta chains from the same sample are listed, as sequenced in a study of monozygotic twins with inflammatory bowel disease. For each CDR3 protein, TCRdb gives one entry from its re-call of the 5' RACE reads, without DNA. The sample's table shows 140,000 to 150,000 distinct CDR3 sequences. Sequencing was done on a sample of blood. These receptors all stem from a human donor with ulcerative colitis or Crohn's disease, or a healthy co-twin of an affected twin (not recorded which).

V and J are TRBV6-2 or TRBV6-3 and TRBJ2-1; the D call from TCRdb, TRBD1, cannot be confirmed without DNA. This CDR3 has 15 amino acids. Germline V gene lookup returns CDR1 MNHEY and CDR2 SVGEGT. CDR3 sequence reads: CASSPGGTGLNEQFF.

CDR3 protein: CSARDRGHQQNSPLHF. This chain joins TRBV20-1 and TRBJ1-6; the D call from TCRdb, TRBD1, cannot be confirmed without DNA. CDR1 and CDR2 from the germline V gene are DFQATT and SNEGSKA (reference sequence). CDR3 size: 16 residues.

The chain joins TRBV14 to TRBJ2-2. The CDR3 runs 17 residues. Germline V gene sequence: CDR1 SGHDN, CDR2 FVKESK. The CDR3 loop reads CASSQDEQLEASGELFF.

The chain has TRBV11-3 and TRBJ2-3; lacking DNA, the TRBD2 call made by TCRdb goes unchecked. Germline V gene sequence: CDR1 SGHNT, CDR2 YENEEA. The length of the CDR3 is 18 residues. CDR3 protein: CASSHPSPRTSGKDTQYF. Complete variable domain (other parts from reference TRBV11-3 and TRBJ2-3): EAGVVQSPRYKIIEKKQPVAFWCNPISGHNTLYWYLQNLGQGPELLIRYENEEAVDDSQLPKDRFSAERLKGVDSTLKIQPAELGDSAVYLCASSHPSPRTSGKDTQYFGPGTRLTVL.

The chain is built from TRBV20-1 and TRBJ2-7; TCRdb's D call, TRBD1, is unchecked because there is no DNA. The CDR3 is made up of 14 amino acids. Germline assignment: CDR1 DFQATT and CDR2 SNEGSKA (reference sequence). CDR3 sequence: CSAPPAQVAHEQYF.

The chain recombines TRBV20-1 with TRBJ1-4; checking the TCRdb D call of TRBD1 is not possible without DNA. The length of the CDR3 is 17 residues. Germline CDR1 is DFQATT and CDR2 is SNEGSKA (reference sequence). This CDR3 reads CSARDSRTGLTNEKLFF.

Here the CDR3 reads CASSEDSTDTQYF. J is TRBJ2-3 and V is TRBV6-1. Germline V CDR1 and CDR2: MNHNS, SASEGT. This CDR3 is 13 amino acids long.

The rearrangement uses TRBV7-2 and TRBJ2-3; as DNA is missing, the TRBD2 call by TCRdb cannot be tested. The CDR3 is 17 amino acids. The germline CDR1 and CDR2 sequences are SGHTA and FQGNSA. The CDR3 protein is CASSLGAGGGSTDTQYF.

The rearrangement links TRBV20-1 to TRBJ2-2; without DNA, the TCRdb call of TRBD1 cannot be checked. The CDR3 totals 14 residues. Germline V gene lookup returns CDR1 DFQATT and CDR2 SNEGSKA (reference sequence). This CDR3 is CSAAGTALTGELFF.

V and J are TRBV5-1 and TRBJ2-1; the D call from TCRdb, TRBD1, cannot be confirmed without DNA. The CDR3 runs to 15 residues. Germline-derived CDR1 and CDR2 are SGHRS and YFSETQ. The CDR3 sequence is CASSPDGIHLNEQFF.

The CDR3 loop is CASSVTSGGENEQFF. This rearrangement joins TRBV9 to TRBJ2-1; TCRdb's D call, TRBD2, is unchecked because there is no DNA. Per germline, CDR1 SGDLS and CDR2 YYNGEE. The CDR3 sequence is 15 residues long.

The V call is TRBV7-7, the J call TRBJ1-4; TCRdb's D call, TRBD1, is unchecked because there is no DNA. Germline V gene sequence: CDR1 SSHAT, CDR2 FNYEAQ (reference sequence). This CDR3 is 16 amino acids long. The CDR3: CASSLGAGAANEKLFF.

The chain is built from TRBV5-5 and TRBJ1-1. The V gene's germline CDR1 is SGHKS and CDR2 YYEKEE (reference sequence). The CDR3 has 15 residues. The CDR3: CASSLAALMNTEAFF.

The V call is TRBV7-9, the J call TRBJ1-5. CDR1 is SEHNR and CDR2 is FQNEAQ in the germline V gene (reference sequence). The CDR3 is made up of 13 amino acids. The CDR3: CASSSNSNQPQHF.

The genes are TRBV9 and TRBJ2-1. CDR1 is SGDLS, CDR2 YYNGEE, per germline. This CDR3 comprises 14 residues. The chain's CDR3 is CASSVAGSWSEQFF.

This rearrangement joins TRBV12-3 or TRBV12-4 to TRBJ2-7; TCRdb's assignment of TRBD2 cannot be checked, as there is no DNA. The CDR3 has 13 residues. CDR3 sequence: CASGGSGSHEQYF.

The chain is built from TRBV10-3 and TRBJ1-2; TCRdb selects TRBD1, and the lack of DNA leaves this call unchecked. Germline-derived CDR1 and CDR2 are ENHRY and SYGVKD. The CDR3 is 13 residues long. The CDR3 spells CAISESNDSYYTF.

This chain joins TRBV24-1 and TRBJ2-1; the D gene TCRdb calls, TRBD1, cannot be checked with no DNA. The CDR3 sequence is 17 residues long. Germline V CDR1 and CDR2: KGHDR, SFDVKD. CDR3 amino acids: CATSDATGENIYNEQFF.